What follows are 25 T cell receptor beta chains derived from one specimen sequenced in a study of PD-1 blockade in classical Hodgkin lymphoma. Time point of the sample: cycle 4 day 1 (C4D1), after 5 to 7 weeks of nivolumab. Every patient had relapsed following autologous stem cell transplantation, and cohorts differed in brentuximab vedotin exposure. Libraries were prepared by immunoSEQ multiplex PCR; TCRdb keeps only in-frame clonotypes and omits some of them. Found here are just under 7,500 clones, around four fifths of them singletons; the top ten hold almost 30%. Sample: peripheral blood mononuclear cells (PBMCs), taken before the fourth cycle of nivolumab. The receptors stem from a human donor with classical Hodgkin lymphoma.

This chain joins TRBV9 and TRBJ2-2; D gene unclear. Trimming shortened V by 0 bases and J by 5 bases, and 8 bases separated the two germline ends. CDR3 size: 14 residues. CDR1 and CDR2 from the germline V gene are SGDLS and YYNGEE. The CDR3 sequence is CASSVAQGTGELFF. CDR3 nucleotide sequence: TGTGCCAGCAGCGTAGCCCAAGGAACCGGGGAGCTGTTTTTT.

The chain recombines TRBV18 with TRBJ2-7; D not resolved. The V end was cut by 1 base, the J end by 2 bases, with 6 bases between. CDR3 size: 13 residues. In germline, CDR1 is KGHSH, CDR2 LQKENI. Written as DNA, the CDR3 is TGTGCCAGCTCACCACAGGGCGCCTACGAGCAGTACTTC. Translation: CASSPQGAYEQYF.

Worth noting for this clone: Sequence at one end of the junction differs from germline and may be a read error. The chain couples TRBV6-1 to TRBJ2-7; TRBD1 matches at 7 bases. This CDR3 has 14 amino acids. Germline CDR1 reads MNHNS; CDR2 reads SASEGT. This chain's CDR3 is CATSDGTASYEQYF. The CDR3, as DNA: TGTGCCACCAGTGACGGGACAGCTTCCTACGAGCAGTACTTC.

The J gene is TRBJ1-5, the V gene TRBV2; maybe TRBD1 (5 bases). Trimming stripped 7 bases from V and 3 bases from J, with 10 bases between. Per germline, CDR1 SNHLY and CDR2 FYNNEI. This CDR3 is 13 amino acids long. CDR3 bases: TGTGCCAGCAAGCCGGGGCTCAATCAGCCCCAGCATTTT. Its translation: CASKPGLNQPQHF.

Only a few counts were recorded for this clone. The CDR3 here is CASTPLVGTGLDTEAFF. Here the CDR3 DNA reads TGTGCCAGCACCCCTTTGGTGGGGACAGGGTTGGACACTGAAGCTTTCTTT. The rearrangement joins TRBV19 to TRBJ1-1, with 9 bases fitting TRBD1. The CDR3 loop spans 17 amino acids. Germline V gives CDR1 LNHDA, CDR2 SQIVND (reference sequence). V was pared by 9 bases and J by 3 bases, with 17 bases of the junction left unmatched.

The genes are TRBV7-2 and TRBJ2-5; maybe TRBD1 (5 bases). Germline V CDR1 and CDR2: SGHTA, FQGNSA. This CDR3 is built from 14 residues. V lost 1 base to trimming and J lost 2 bases, with 8 bases between them. The CDR3 DNA reads as TGTGCCAGCAGCTTAGTCCCAGGGCAAGAGACCCAGTACTTC. Encoded protein: CASSLVPGQETQYF. The full variable domain, its missing parts supplied by reference TRBV7-2 and TRBJ2-5, is GAGVSQSPSNKVTEKGKDVELRCDPISGHTALYWYRQSLGQGLEFLIYFQGNSAPDKSGLPSDRFSAERTGGSVSTLTIQRTQQEDSAVYLCASSLVPGQETQYFGPGTRLLVL.

V and J are TRBV6-6 and TRBJ1-1; D uncertain. Trimming removed 4 bases from V and 0 bases from J, with 6 bases in between. This CDR3 is 13 amino acids long. Germline V gene data show CDR1 as MNHNY and CDR2 as SVGAGI (reference sequence). For the CDR3, the DNA is TGTGCCAGCAGTTCTACAGTGAACACTGAAGCTTTCTTT. Translated: CASSSTVNTEAFF.

This rearrangement joins TRBV10-3 to TRBJ2-1; 7 nucleotides match TRBD2. The CDR3 totals 15 residues. J was trimmed by 0 bases and V by 7 bases; bases with no gene match: 6. CDR1 is ENHRY, CDR2 SYGVKD, per germline. CDR3 sequence: CAIKASGSSYNEQFF. CDR3 DNA: TGTGCCATCAAGGCTAGCGGTAGCTCCTACAATGAGCAGTTCTTC.

The CDR3 DNA reads TGCAGCGTTGAATGGGGACAGGGGAATGGAAACACCATATATTTT. This translates into CSVEWGQGNGNTIYF. This rearrangement joins TRBV29-1 to TRBJ1-3; 10 bases are a match to TRBD1. J lost 3 bases, V lost 2 bases, and 4 bases had no gene match. Germline assignment: CDR1 SQVTM and CDR2 ANQGSEA. The CDR3 totals 15 residues.

This clone was detected a few times. The chain carries TRBV5-1 and TRBJ1-1, with D possibly TRBD1 on 6 matching bases. CDR3 length: 17 amino acids. Trimming stripped 4 bases from V and 1 base from J, with 20 bases between. Germline V CDR1 and CDR2: SGHRS, YFSETQ. The CDR3 loop is CASSNTGRGAANTEAFF. CDR3 nucleotide sequence: TGCGCCAGCAGCAACACAGGGCGCGGGGCGGCGAACACTGAAGCTTTCTTT.

V is TRBV7-9 and J is TRBJ2-2, with D maybe TRBD1 (6 bases). The CDR3 spans 18 residues. Trimming stripped 0 bases from V and 3 bases from J, with 17 bases between. Germline-derived CDR1 and CDR2 are SEHNR and FQNEAQ (reference sequence). CDR3 residues: CASSLAMTGLLYTGELFF. In DNA form, the CDR3 reads TGTGCCAGCAGCTTAGCGATGACAGGCTTACTTTACACCGGGGAGCTGTTTTTT.

The V gene is TRBV7-8, the J gene TRBJ2-7; 7 nucleotides match TRBD2. The CDR3 runs to 16 residues. Germline CDR1 reads SGHVS; CDR2 reads FQNEAQ. With 7 bases clipped from V and 3 bases from J, the junction kept 15 bases outside the gene matches. The CDR3 sequence: CASTHTAGGGVYEQYF. As DNA, the CDR3 is TGTGCCAGCACCCACACCGCAGGCGGGGGTGTCTACGAGCAGTACTTC.

The chain uses TRBV7-2 and TRBJ1-2; TRBD1 aligns across 7 bases. The CDR3 sequence is 14 residues long. From germline, CDR1 is SGHTA and CDR2 FQGNSA. J was trimmed by 7 bases and V by 8 bases; bases with no gene match: 13. The CDR3 coding sequence is TGTGCCAGCCTTCCAAAGGGGGCGCAGGCTGGCTACACCTTC. Protein product: CASLPKGAQAGYTF.

V and J are TRBV7-2 and TRBJ2-7, with D perhaps TRBD1 (5 bases). CDR1 and CDR2 (germline): SGHTA, FQGNSA. Trimming removed 2 bases from V and 0 bases from J, with 11 bases in between. This CDR3 has 15 residues. CDR3 in DNA: TGTGCCAGCAGCTTAACAGGCCCAAACTCCTACGAGCAGTACTTC. It yields the protein CASSLTGPNSYEQYF.

The J gene is TRBJ2-5, the V gene TRBV4-1; no definite D call. The germline V and J ends were trimmed by 0 bases and 7 bases, with 18 bases remaining between them. The CDR3 is made up of 16 amino acids. CDR1 and CDR2 from the germline V gene are MGHRA and YSYEKL. The CDR3 region is CASSQEGRITGGTQYF. In nucleotides, the CDR3 is TGCGCCAGCAGCCAAGAGGGTCGAATAACTGGTGGGACCCAGTACTTC.

This chain joins TRBV7-8 and TRBJ1-3; tentative D call: TRBD1 (6 bases). Trimming shortened V by 5 bases and J by 1 base, and 15 bases separated the two germline ends. Looked up from germline, CDR1 is SGHVS and CDR2 is FQNEAQ. The length of the CDR3 is 16 residues. The CDR3 DNA is TGTGCCAGCAGCCAACCCTACAGGGCGTCTGGAAACACCATATATTTT. Translating it yields CASSQPYRASGNTIYF. The complete variable domain, with remaining parts taken from reference TRBV7-8 and TRBJ1-3, reads GAGVSQSPRYKVAKRGQDVALRCDPISGHVSLFWYQQALGQGPEFLTYFQNEAQLDKSGLPSDRFFAERPEGSVSTLKIQRTQQEDSAVYLCASSQPYRASGNTIYFGEGSWLTVV.

J is TRBJ1-4 and V is TRBV7-2; 7 bases match TRBD1. V lost 2 bases, J lost 7 bases, and 10 bases stayed unmatched. The germline V gene encodes CDR1 SGHTA and CDR2 FQGNSA. The CDR3 loop spans 16 amino acids. The CDR3 spells CASSLNAEGAGEKLFF. For the CDR3, the DNA is TGTGCCAGCAGCTTAAATGCCGAGGGGGCTGGTGAAAAACTGTTTTTT.

CDR3 amino acids: CASSQGTGASPLHF. DNA for the CDR3: TGCGCCAGCAGCCAAGGGACAGGGGCTTCACCCCTCCACTTT. The J gene is TRBJ1-6, the V gene TRBV4-3; TRBD1 agrees at 9 bases. The trim removed 1 base at V and 9 bases at J, leaving 1 base unmatched. Germline V gene sequence: CDR1 LGHNA, CDR2 YSLEER. This CDR3 spans 14 amino acids.

The chain links TRBV2 to TRBJ1-5; D possibly corresponds to TRBD1 (5 bases). This CDR3 is 16 amino acids long. The germline V and J ends were trimmed by 6 bases and 2 bases, with 17 bases remaining between them. CDR1 is SNHLY and CDR2 is FYNNEI in the germline V gene. CDR3 DNA sequence: TGTGCCAGCAGCCGGCGGGGCAGGGAACGCAATCAGCCCCAGCATTTT. Translating gives CASSRRGRERNQPQHF.

This chain uses TRBV18 with TRBJ1-5, with D uncertain. The length of the CDR3 is 13 residues. With 3 bases removed from V and 7 bases from J, the gap between germline ends came to 10 bases. Germline CDR1 KGHSH, CDR2 LQKENI. The CDR3 region is CASSPKTYQPQHF. CDR3 bases: TGTGCCAGCTCACCTAAAACGTACCAGCCCCAGCATTTT.

This chain uses TRBV29-1 with TRBJ2-7; TRBD1 aligns across 7 bases. This CDR3 has 15 amino acids. V lost 3 bases, J lost 2 bases, and 10 bases stayed unmatched. The germline gives CDR1 SQVTM, CDR2 ANQGSEA. CDR3 residues: CSVELGTELPYEQYF. The CDR3 region has the DNA TGCAGCGTTGAGCTGGGGACAGAACTACCCTACGAGCAGTACTTC.

The V call is TRBV7-6, the J call TRBJ1-1; D gene ambiguous. The germline V gene encodes CDR1 SGHVS and CDR2 FNYEAQ. This CDR3 spans 16 amino acids. Trimming removed 1 base from V and 2 bases from J, with 14 bases in between. The CDR3 coding sequence is TGTGCCAGCAGCTTAGGTCTACAGATAGAAAACACTGAAGCTTTCTTT. Encoded protein: CASSLGLQIENTEAFF. Variable domain in full (rest from reference TRBV7-6 and TRBJ1-1): GAGVSQSPRYKVTKRGQDVALRCDPISGHVSLYWYRQALGQGPEFLTYFNYEAQQDKSGLPNDRFSAERPEGSISTLTIQRTEQRDSAMYRCASSLGLQIENTEAFFGQGTRLTVV.

The V and J genes are TRBV7-9 and TRBJ1-2; D remains unclear. V dropped 3 bases and J dropped 2 bases, with 4 bases sitting between them. Per germline, CDR1 SEHNR and CDR2 FQNEAQ (reference sequence). This CDR3 has 12 residues. The CDR3 region is CASSFSNYGYTF. CDR3 in DNA: TGTGCCAGCAGCTTTTCCAACTATGGCTACACCTTC.

The chain links TRBV12-2 to TRBJ1-5. TRBV12-2 is a pseudogene segment. The CDR3 loop spans 16 amino acids. The CDR3 bases are TGTGCAAGTCGCTTAGCCGGAGGGACGTGTTATCAGCCCCAGCATTTT. Translated: CASRLAGGTCYQPQHF.

The sample holds one count of this clone. This chain joins TRBV18 and TRBJ1-6; a weak D match, TRBD1 (5 bases). The CDR3 is 16 residues long. Germline CDR1 reads KGHSH; CDR2 reads LQKENI. V lost 1 base to trimming and J lost 9 bases, with 16 bases between them. The CDR3 is CASSPLGGAMGSPLHF. CDR3 coding DNA: TGTGCCAGCTCACCACTAGGAGGGGCTATGGGTTCACCCCTCCACTTT.